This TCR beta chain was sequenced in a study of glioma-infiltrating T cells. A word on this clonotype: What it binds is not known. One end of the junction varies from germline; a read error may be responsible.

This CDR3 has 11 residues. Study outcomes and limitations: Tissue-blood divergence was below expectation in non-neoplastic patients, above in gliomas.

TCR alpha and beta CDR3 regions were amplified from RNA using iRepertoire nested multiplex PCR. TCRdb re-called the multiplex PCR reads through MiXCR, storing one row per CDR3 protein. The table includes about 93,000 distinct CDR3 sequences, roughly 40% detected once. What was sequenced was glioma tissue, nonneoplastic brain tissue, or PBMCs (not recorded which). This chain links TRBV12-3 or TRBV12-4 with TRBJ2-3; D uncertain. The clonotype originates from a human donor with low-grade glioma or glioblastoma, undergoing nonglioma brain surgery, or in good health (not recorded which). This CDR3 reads CSRRVTDKQYF. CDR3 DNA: TGTTCCAGACGAGTCACAGATAAGCAGTATTTT.